The 17 T cell receptor beta chains below come from one sample, sequenced in a study of T cells in Graves' hyperthyroidism and ophthalmopathy. Amplification targeted TCR beta CDR3 regions from RNA transcripts. HTBI primers were used for first-round RT-PCR of the TCR CDR3. TCRdb reprocessed the multiplex PCR reads with MiXCR, giving one entry per CDR3 protein. The sample includes over 500,000 distinct CDR3 sequences, 35% to 50% of them seen just once. The specimen sequenced was peripheral blood or thyroid tissue (not recorded which). All receptors come from an adult woman with Graves' disease, either hyperthyroidism or ophthalmopathy (not recorded which).

This clonotype has a count of ten or more. This chain connects TRBV29-1 to TRBJ2-5; D call uncertain. CDR1 SQVTM and CDR2 ANQGSEA come from the germline V gene. The CDR3 covers 11 residues. The V end was cut by 6 bases, the J end by 1 base, with 6 bases between. The CDR3 sequence: CSVEFQETQYF. CDR3 nucleotides: TGCAGCGTCGAATTCCAAGAGACCCAGTACTTC.

This clonotype was detected only a few times. J is TRBJ1-2 and V is TRBV14; weak D call: TRBD1 (5 bases). The CDR3 is 14 amino acids. Germline V CDR1 and CDR2: SGHDN, FVKESK. The germline V and J ends were trimmed by 4 bases and 4 bases, with 13 bases remaining between them. The CDR3 region is CASSRRDSFYGYTF. In DNA, the CDR3 is TGTGCCAGCAGCCGGCGCGACAGCTTCTATGGCTACACCTTC.

This clonotype has only a few counts. The chain is built from TRBV29-1 and TRBJ2-7, with TRBD2 matching over 14 bases. CDR1 and CDR2 (germline): SQVTM, ANQGSEA. The length of the CDR3 is 15 residues. Trimming at V came to 3 bases and at J to 5 bases, leaving 6 bases not matched to a gene. The DNA of the CDR3 is TGCAGCGTTGAGGGGACTAGCGGGAGTTTCGACGAGCAGTACTTC. It translates to CSVEGTSGSFDEQYF.

A few counts support this clonotype. The chain is built from TRBV20-1 and TRBJ1-5, with D unresolved. Germline CDR1 DFQATT, CDR2 SNEGSKA (reference sequence). Trimming removed 6 bases from V and 7 bases from J, with 22 bases in between. This CDR3 has 15 amino acids. CDR3 in DNA: TGCAGTGCCACGGCGGACGGTAGTATTAGCCAGCCCCAGCATTTT. This gives the protein CSATADGSISQPQHF.

This clonotype was counted a single time. The chain joins TRBV20-1 to TRBJ1-5; D not certain. The germline V and J ends were trimmed by 3 bases and 10 bases, with 13 bases remaining between them. Germline V gives CDR1 DFQATT, CDR2 SNEGSKA (reference sequence). The CDR3 is made up of 12 amino acids. CDR3 sequence reads: CSAREGGSPQHF. The CDR3 DNA is TGCAGTGCTAGGGAGGGAGGTTCACCCCAGCATTTT.

The CDR3 sequence: CAISEPHRQGRTYEQYF. For the CDR3, the DNA is TGTGCCATCAGTGAGCCTCACAGACAGGGGCGCACCTACGAGCAGTACTTC. This chain uses TRBV10-3 with TRBJ2-7, with 8 bases aligning to TRBD1. The CDR3 covers 17 residues. The J segment lost 2 bases and the V segment lost 2 bases, leaving 11 bases of the junction unmatched. Germline V lookup: CDR1 ENHRY, CDR2 SYGVKD.

This clonotype was recorded at least ten times. The chain uses TRBV7-2 and TRBJ2-7; 9 nucleotides match TRBD1. Germline V lookup: CDR1 SGHTA, CDR2 FQGNSA. There are 16 residues in the CDR3. V lost 7 bases and J lost 5; bases outside the gene matches: 15. The CDR3 nucleotides are TGTGCCAGCACACTGGCTGTGGGGACAGGGTCTAACGAGCAGTACTTC. Amino acids: CASTLAVGTGSNEQYF.

Regarding this clonotype: A read error may produce the germline difference seen at one junction end. The DNA for the CDR3 is TGTGCCAGCAGTTTAGCAGGGGGACTCGGTGAAGCTTTCTTT. It is translated as CASSLAGGLGEAFF. This chain joins TRBV7-2 and TRBJ1-1; 7 nucleotides line up with TRBD1. This CDR3 region has 14 residues. Germline CDR1 reads SGHTA; CDR2 reads FQGNSA.

The chain uses TRBV7-9 and TRBJ1-2; the D gene is possibly TRBD1 (5 bases). CDR1 SEHNR and CDR2 FQNEAQ come from the germline V gene (reference sequence). V lost 1 base, J lost 5 bases, and 14 bases lay in between. The CDR3 has 15 amino acids. The CDR3 bases are TGTGCCAGCAGCTTAGACCGGGACGGGCCGTATGGCTACACCTTC. Translation: CASSLDRDGPYGYTF.

The chain joins TRBV20-1 to TRBJ2-7, with TRBD1 matching 7 bases. V shed 6 bases, J shed 2 bases, and the junction held 10 bases outside the gene matches. Germline V gene lookup returns CDR1 DFQATT and CDR2 SNEGSKA (reference sequence). This CDR3 has 14 residues. Here the CDR3 DNA reads TGCAGTGCCAACGCTAGGACAGGAACCTACGAGCAGTACTTC. Residues: CSANARTGTYEQYF.

This clonotype has just a few counts. The chain couples TRBV29-1 to TRBJ1-3; no definite D call. This CDR3 spans 12 amino acids. Per the germline V gene, CDR1 is SQVTM and CDR2 is ANQGSEA. Trimming left V 7 bases short and J 2 bases short, with 9 bases between. CDR3: CSAGEAGNTIYF. As DNA, the CDR3 is TGCAGCGCCGGGGAAGCTGGAAACACCATATATTTT. The variable domain in full, completed from reference TRBV29-1 and TRBJ1-3, reads SAVISQKPSRDICQRGTSLTIQCQVDSQVTMMFWYRQQPGQSLTLIATANQGSEATYESGFVIDKFPISRPNLTFSTLTVSNMSPEDSSIYLCSAGEAGNTIYFGEGSWLTVV.

V is TRBV20-1 and J is TRBJ2-2; D gene uncertain. The CDR3 has 12 residues. CDR1 DFQATT and CDR2 SNEGSKA come from the germline V gene (reference sequence). The V and J ends lost 4 bases and 6 bases respectively, with 9 bases between them. CDR3 in amino acids: CSAKGGSGELFF. In DNA, the CDR3 is TGCAGTGCTAAGGGTGGCTCCGGGGAGCTGTTTTTT.

A single count supports this clonotype. The gene calls are TRBV5-1 and TRBJ2-7; D might be TRBD1 or TRBD2, each matching 6 bases. Germline-derived CDR1 and CDR2 are SGHRS and YFSETQ. The CDR3 has 14 amino acids. Between the trimmed V and J ends, which lost 3 bases and 5 bases, there was a span of 15 bases. The CDR3 is CASSSQGRNHEQYF. CDR3 nucleotides: TGCGCCAGCAGCTCTCAGGGGAGGAATCACGAGCAGTACTTC.

This clonotype was picked up many times. This rearrangement joins TRBV7-9 to TRBJ2-7, with 12 bases that match TRBD1. Unmatched junction bases numbered 23, after V lost 6 bases and J lost 11 bases. CDR3 size: 18 residues. Per the germline V gene, CDR1 is SEHNR and CDR2 is FQNEAQ (reference sequence). The CDR3 here is CASRSGTGGPPFQIKKYF. The CDR3 DNA reads TGTGCCAGCAGGTCCGGGACAGGGGGCCCTCCGTTCCAAATTAAGAAGTACTTC. Variable domain in full (rest from reference TRBV7-9 and TRBJ2-7): DTGVSQNPRHKITKRGQNVTFRCDPISEHNRLYWYRQTLGQGPEFLTYFQNEAQLEKSRLLSDRFSAERPKGSFSTLEIQRTEQGDSAMYLCASRSGTGGPPFQIKKYFGPGTRLTVT.

This clonotype was recorded only once. This rearrangement joins TRBV20-1 to TRBJ1-1; a possible D gene is TRBD1 (6 bases). V was cut by 1 base and J by 5 bases, with 11 bases left in between. CDR1 is DFQATT, CDR2 SNEGSKA, per germline (reference sequence). The CDR3 has 13 residues. The CDR3 is CSARGGARTEAFF. CDR3 bases: TGCAGTGCTAGAGGGGGGGCGAGGACTGAAGCTTTCTTT.

The CDR3, as DNA: TGTGCCAGCAGTTCTCCACGCCACGAGCAGTACTTC. Translation: CASSSPRHEQYF. This rearrangement joins TRBV12-3 or TRBV12-4 to TRBJ2-7; D unresolved. This CDR3 comprises 12 residues. Trimming stripped 4 bases from V and 5 bases from J, with 9 bases between.

This clonotype was counted between two and nine times. The chain is built from TRBV10-2 and TRBJ1-2, with 7 positions matching TRBD1. V lost 5 bases to trimming and J lost 2 bases; unmatched junction nucleotides: 8. This CDR3 contains 15 residues. Germline-derived CDR1 and CDR2 are WSHSY and SAAADI. The CDR3 loop reads CASSRDSLLNYGYTF. CDR3 DNA sequence: TGCGCCAGCAGTCGGGACAGTCTTTTAAACTATGGCTACACCTTC.